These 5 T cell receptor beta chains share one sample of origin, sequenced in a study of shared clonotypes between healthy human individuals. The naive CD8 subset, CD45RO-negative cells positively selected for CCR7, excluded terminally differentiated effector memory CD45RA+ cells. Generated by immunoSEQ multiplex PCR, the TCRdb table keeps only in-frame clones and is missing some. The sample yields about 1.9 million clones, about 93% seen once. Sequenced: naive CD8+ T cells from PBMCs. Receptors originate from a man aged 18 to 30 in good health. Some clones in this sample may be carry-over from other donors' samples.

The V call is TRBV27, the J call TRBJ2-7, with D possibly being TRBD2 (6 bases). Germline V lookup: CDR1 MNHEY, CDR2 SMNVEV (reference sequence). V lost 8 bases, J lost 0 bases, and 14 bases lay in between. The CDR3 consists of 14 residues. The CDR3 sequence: CASASVKSSYEQYF. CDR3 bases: TGTGCCAGCGCTAGCGTGAAGAGCTCCTACGAGCAGTACTTC.

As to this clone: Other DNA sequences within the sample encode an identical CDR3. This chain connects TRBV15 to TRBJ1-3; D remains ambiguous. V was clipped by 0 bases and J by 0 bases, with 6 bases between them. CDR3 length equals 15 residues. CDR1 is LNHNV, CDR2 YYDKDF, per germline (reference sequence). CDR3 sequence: CATSRDGNSGNTIYF. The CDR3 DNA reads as TGTGCCACCAGCAGAGACGGAAACTCTGGAAACACCATATATTTT.

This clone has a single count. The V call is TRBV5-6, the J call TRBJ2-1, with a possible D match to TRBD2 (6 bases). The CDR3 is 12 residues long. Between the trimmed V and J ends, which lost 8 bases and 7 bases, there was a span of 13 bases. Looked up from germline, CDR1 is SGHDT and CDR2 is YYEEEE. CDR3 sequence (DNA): TGTGCCAGGATAACTAGCTGGAATGAGCAGTTCTTC. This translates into CARITSWNEQFF.

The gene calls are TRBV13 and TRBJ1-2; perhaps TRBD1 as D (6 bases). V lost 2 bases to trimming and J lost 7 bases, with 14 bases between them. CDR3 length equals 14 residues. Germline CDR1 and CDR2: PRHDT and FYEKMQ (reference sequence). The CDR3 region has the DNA TGTGCCAGCAGCTTATCGGGCAGGGGCACTGGCTACACCTTC. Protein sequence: CASSLSGRGTGYTF.

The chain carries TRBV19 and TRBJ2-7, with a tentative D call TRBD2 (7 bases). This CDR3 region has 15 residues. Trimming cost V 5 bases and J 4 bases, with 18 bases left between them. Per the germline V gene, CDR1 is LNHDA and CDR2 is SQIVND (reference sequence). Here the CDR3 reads CASSPMGAGVYEQYF. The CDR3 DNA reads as TGTGCCAGTAGTCCCATGGGGGCGGGAGTGTACGAGCAGTACTTC.